The 7 T cell receptor beta chains below come from one sample, sequenced in a study of regulatory T cells in long-lasting Graves disease. Both iRepertoire HTBI primers and Arm-PCR of CDR3 regions were used to build the TCR beta libraries. MiXCR, applied by TCRdb to the multiplex PCR reads, yields one record per CDR3 protein. The sample carries 420,000 or so distinct CDR3 sequences, around a quarter recorded once. Described time point: persistent/refractory GD, antithyroid drugs over 5 years with positive TRAb. PBMC RNA served as the TCR library source. This specimen consisted of peripheral blood mononuclear cells (PBMCs), obtained when the disease was refractory, from a patient treated with antithyroid drugs. The receptors derive from a female donor with Graves disease.

This clonotype was seen many times. The chain recombines TRBV28 with TRBJ2-5; 8 bases align to TRBD2. V lost 6 bases, J lost 5 bases, and 8 bases stayed unmatched. The CDR3 consists of 14 residues. In germline, CDR1 is MDHEN, CDR2 SYDVKM. The CDR3 nucleotides are TGTGCCAGCAGACTTAGCGGGATCGAGGAGACCCAGTACTTC. Translated, it gives CASRLSGIEETQYF.

The V gene is TRBV7-3, the J gene TRBJ2-1; 11 bases match TRBD2. CDR3 size: 15 residues. The ends lost 4 bases at V and 9 bases at J; junction bases unmatched: 8. Germline V CDR1 and CDR2: SGHTA, FQGTGA. The CDR3: CASSSGTSGIGEQFF. CDR3 sequence (DNA): TGTGCCAGCAGCTCCGGGACTAGCGGAATCGGTGAGCAGTTCTTC.

There are a few counts of this clonotype. The gene calls are TRBV5-6 and TRBJ1-1; no definite D call. Trimming left V 5 bases short and J 5 bases short, with 16 bases between. The CDR3 extends over 14 amino acids. CDR1 and CDR2 (germline): SGHDT, YYEEEE. CDR3 coding DNA: TGTGCCAGCAGACTACGGTTGGTAACGACTGAAGCTTTCTTT. Translated: CASRLRLVTTEAFF.

The chain employs TRBV6-9 and TRBJ1-2; unclear D gene. V lost 3 bases to trimming and J lost 11 bases, with 13 bases between them. This CDR3 comprises 12 residues. Germline V gene data show CDR1 as MNHGY and CDR2 as SVAAGI. CDR3 DNA: TGTGCCAGCAGTTACGAGGCAGAACAATACACCTTC. This codes for CASSYEAEQYTF.

The gene calls are TRBV20-1 and TRBJ2-7, with D possibly matching TRBD1 (6 bases). CDR1 DFQATT and CDR2 SNEGSKA come from the germline V gene (reference sequence). This CDR3 is 15 amino acids long. V was shortened by 5 bases and J by 2 bases, with 19 bases between the two germline ends. In DNA form, the CDR3 reads TGCAGTGCTGCAAAAGGGCGGCAGGGGACCTACGAGCAGTACTTC. It translates to CSAAKGRQGTYEQYF.

The rearrangement joins TRBV18 to TRBJ2-3; weak D call: TRBD2 (6 bases). V was trimmed by 3 bases and J by 4 bases, leaving 8 bases between them. This CDR3 spans 13 amino acids. The germline V gene has CDR1 KGHSH and CDR2 LQKENI. The chain's CDR3 is CASSPGGADTQYF. Here the CDR3 DNA reads TGTGCCAGCTCACCGGGGGGAGCAGATACGCAGTATTTT.

This clonotype was counted once. The J gene is TRBJ2-7, the V gene TRBV30; D possibly corresponds to TRBD2 (5 bases). The ends were cut back, 0 bases at V and 9 bases at J, with 12 bases in the middle. The CDR3 spans 12 residues. Germline assignment: CDR1 GTSNPN and CDR2 SVGIG (reference sequence). The CDR3 coding sequence is TGTGCCTGGAGTGTCGGCGGGTCTCGGCAGTACTTC. It is translated as CAWSVGGSRQYF.